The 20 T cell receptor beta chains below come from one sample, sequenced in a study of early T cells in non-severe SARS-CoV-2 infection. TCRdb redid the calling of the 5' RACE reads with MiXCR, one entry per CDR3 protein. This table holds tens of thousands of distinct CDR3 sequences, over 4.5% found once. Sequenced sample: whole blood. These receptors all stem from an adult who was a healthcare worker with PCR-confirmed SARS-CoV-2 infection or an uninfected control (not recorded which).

The DNA of the CDR3 is TGTGCCAGCAGCGTAGGAACCTTCACTGAAAAACTGTTTTTT. This translates into CASSVGTFTEKLFF. The V gene is TRBV9, the J gene TRBJ1-4, with no clear D. Looked up from germline, CDR1 is SGDLS and CDR2 is YYNGEE. V was trimmed by 0 bases and J by 7 bases, leaving 10 bases between them. This CDR3 region has 14 residues.

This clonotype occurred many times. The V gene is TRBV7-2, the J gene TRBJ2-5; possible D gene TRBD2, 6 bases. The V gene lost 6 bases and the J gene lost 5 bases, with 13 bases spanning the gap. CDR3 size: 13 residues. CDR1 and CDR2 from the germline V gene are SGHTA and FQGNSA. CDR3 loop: CASRFAGKETQYF. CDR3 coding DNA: TGTGCCAGCAGATTCGCGGGAAAGGAGACCCAGTACTTC.

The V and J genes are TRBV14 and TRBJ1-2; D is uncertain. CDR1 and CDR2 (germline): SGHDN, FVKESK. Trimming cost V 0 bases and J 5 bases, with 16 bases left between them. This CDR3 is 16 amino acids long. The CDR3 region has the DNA TGTGCCAGCAGCCAAGAAGGATTGTGGGGTGGGTATGGCTACACCTTC. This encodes CASSQEGLWGGYGYTF. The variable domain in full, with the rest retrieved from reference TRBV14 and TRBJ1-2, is EAGVTQFPSHSVIEKGQTVTLRCDPISGHDNLYWYRRVMGKEIKFLLHFVKESKQDESGMPNNRFLAERTGGTYSTLKVQPAELEDSGVYFCASSQEGLWGGYGYTFGSGTRLTVV.

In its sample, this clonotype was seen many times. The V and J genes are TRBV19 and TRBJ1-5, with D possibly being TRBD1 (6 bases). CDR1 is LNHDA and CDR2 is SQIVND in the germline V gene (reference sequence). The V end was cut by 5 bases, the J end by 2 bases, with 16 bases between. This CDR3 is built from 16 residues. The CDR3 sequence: CASSVPTGQGNQPQHF. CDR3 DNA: TGTGCCAGTAGTGTCCCAACAGGGCAGGGCAATCAGCCCCAGCATTTT. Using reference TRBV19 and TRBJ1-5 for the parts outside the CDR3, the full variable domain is DGGITQSPKYLFRKEGQNVTLSCEQNLNHDAMYWYRQDPGQGLRLIYYSQIVNDFQKGDIAEGYSVSREKKESFPLTVTSAQKNPTAFYLCASSVPTGQGNQPQHFGDGTRLSIL.

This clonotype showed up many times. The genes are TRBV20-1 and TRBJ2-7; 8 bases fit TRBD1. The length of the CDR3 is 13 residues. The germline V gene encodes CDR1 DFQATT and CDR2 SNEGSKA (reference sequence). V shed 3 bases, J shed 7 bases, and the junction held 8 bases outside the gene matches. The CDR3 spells CSARLQGDQEQYF. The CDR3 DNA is TGCAGTGCTAGGCTACAGGGGGACCAGGAGCAGTACTTC.

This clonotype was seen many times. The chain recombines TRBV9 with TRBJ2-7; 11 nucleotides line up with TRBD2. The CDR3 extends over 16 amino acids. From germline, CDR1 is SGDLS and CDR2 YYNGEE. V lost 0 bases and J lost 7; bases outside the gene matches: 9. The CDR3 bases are TGTGCCAGCAGCGTAGATGGTAGCGGGAGGGCCAAAGAGCAGTACTTC. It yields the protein CASSVDGSGRAKEQYF.

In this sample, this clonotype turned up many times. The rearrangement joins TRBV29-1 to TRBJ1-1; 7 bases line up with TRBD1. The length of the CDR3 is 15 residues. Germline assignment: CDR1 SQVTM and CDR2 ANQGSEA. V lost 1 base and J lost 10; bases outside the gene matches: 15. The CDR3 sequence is CSVEAQGQSGLRAFF. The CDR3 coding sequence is TGCAGCGTTGAAGCCCAGGGACAGTCAGGTTTGAGAGCTTTCTTT. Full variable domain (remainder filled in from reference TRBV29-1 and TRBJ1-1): SAVISQKPSRDICQRGTSLTIQCQVDSQVTMMFWYRQQPGQSLTLIATANQGSEATYESGFVIDKFPISRPNLTFSTLTVSNMSPEDSSIYLCSVEAQGQSGLRAFFGQGTRLTVV.

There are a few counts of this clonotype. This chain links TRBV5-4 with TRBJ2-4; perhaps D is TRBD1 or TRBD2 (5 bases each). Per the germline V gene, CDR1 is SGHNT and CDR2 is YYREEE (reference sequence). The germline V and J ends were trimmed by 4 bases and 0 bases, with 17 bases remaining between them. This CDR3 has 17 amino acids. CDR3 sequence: CASSPKLGDSAKNIQYF. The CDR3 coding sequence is TGTGCCAGCAGCCCCAAATTGGGGGATTCAGCCAAAAACATTCAGTACTTC.

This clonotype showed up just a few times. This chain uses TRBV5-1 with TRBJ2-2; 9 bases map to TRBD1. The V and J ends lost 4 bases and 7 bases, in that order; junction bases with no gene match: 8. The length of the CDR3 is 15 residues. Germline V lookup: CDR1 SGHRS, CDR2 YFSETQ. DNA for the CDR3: TGCGCCAGCAGCCCTTGGACAGGGGCCGTCGGGGAGCTGTTTTTT. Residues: CASSPWTGAVGELFF.

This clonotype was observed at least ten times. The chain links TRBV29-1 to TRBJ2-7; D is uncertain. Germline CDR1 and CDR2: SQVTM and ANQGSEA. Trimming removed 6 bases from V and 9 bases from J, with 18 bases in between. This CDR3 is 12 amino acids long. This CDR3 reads CSVVGGSVGQYF. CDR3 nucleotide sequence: TGCAGCGTAGTCGGCGGAAGTGTTGGGCAGTACTTC.

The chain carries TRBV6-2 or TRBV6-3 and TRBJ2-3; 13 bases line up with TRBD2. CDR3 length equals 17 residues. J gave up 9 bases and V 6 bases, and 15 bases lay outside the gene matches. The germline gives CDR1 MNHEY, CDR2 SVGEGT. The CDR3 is CASSLRLAGGIKLTQYF. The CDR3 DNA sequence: TGTGCCAGCAGCCTTAGACTAGCGGGAGGTATAAAGTTGACGCAGTATTTT.

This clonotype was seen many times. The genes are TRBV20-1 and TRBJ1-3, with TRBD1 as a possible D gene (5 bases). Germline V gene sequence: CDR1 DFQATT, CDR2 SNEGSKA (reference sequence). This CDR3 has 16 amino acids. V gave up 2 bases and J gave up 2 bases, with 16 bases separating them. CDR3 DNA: TGCAGTGCTAGATCGAGGAGTCCGGGGGCTGGAAACACCATATATTTT. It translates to CSARSRSPGAGNTIYF.

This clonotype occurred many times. CDR3 DNA sequence: TGTGCCAGCAGTTTATACCCTGGGGCCAACGTCCTGACTTTC. Translation: CASSLYPGANVLTF. V is TRBV27 and J is TRBJ2-6; no reliable D call. V was trimmed by 1 base and J by 2 bases, leaving 3 bases between them. CDR3 length: 14 residues. Looked up from germline, CDR1 is MNHEY and CDR2 is SMNVEV (reference sequence).

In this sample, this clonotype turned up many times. The CDR3 coding sequence is TGTGCCAGCTCACTTGACAGCTTTAATTCACCCCTCCACTTT. It translates to CASSLDSFNSPLHF. The rearrangement uses TRBV18 and TRBJ1-6; D possibly corresponds to TRBD1 (5 bases). This CDR3 has 14 amino acids. Trimming shortened V by 4 bases and J by 6 bases, and 10 bases separated the two germline ends. CDR1 is KGHSH and CDR2 is LQKENI in the germline V gene.

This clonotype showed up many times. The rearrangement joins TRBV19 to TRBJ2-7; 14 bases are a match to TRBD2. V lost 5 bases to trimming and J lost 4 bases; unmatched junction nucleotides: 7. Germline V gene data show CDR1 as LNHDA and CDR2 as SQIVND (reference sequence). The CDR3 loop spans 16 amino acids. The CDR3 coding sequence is TGTGCCAGTAGTCCCCCGGGACTAGCGGGAGATTACGAGCAGTACTTC. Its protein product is CASSPPGLAGDYEQYF.

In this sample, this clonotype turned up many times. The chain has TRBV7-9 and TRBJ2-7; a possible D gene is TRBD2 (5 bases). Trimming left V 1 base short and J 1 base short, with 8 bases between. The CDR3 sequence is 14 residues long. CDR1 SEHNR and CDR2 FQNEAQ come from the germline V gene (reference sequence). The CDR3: CASSLGSVSYEQYF. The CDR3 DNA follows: TGTGCCAGCAGCTTAGGTAGCGTATCCTACGAGCAGTACTTC.

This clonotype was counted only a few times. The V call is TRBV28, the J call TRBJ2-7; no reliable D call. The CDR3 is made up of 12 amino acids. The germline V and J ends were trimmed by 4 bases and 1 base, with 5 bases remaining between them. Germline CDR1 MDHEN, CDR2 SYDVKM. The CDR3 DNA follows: TGTGCCAGCAGTTCCGGGTCCTACGAGCAGTACTTC. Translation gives CASSSGSYEQYF.

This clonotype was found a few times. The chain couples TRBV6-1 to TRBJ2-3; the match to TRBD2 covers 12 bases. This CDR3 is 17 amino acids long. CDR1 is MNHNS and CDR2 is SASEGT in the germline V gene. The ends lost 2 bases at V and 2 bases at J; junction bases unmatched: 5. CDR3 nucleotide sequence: TGTGCCAGCAGTGAATACAGGACTAGCGGGAACACAGATACGCAGTATTTT. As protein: CASSEYRTSGNTDTQYF.

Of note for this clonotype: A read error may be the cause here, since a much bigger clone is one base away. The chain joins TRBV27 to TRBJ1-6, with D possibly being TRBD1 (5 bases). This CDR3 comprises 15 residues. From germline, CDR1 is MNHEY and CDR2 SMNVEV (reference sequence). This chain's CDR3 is CANSRQGAYNSPLHF. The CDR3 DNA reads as TGTGCCAACAGTAGGCAGGGAGCCTATAATTCACCCCTCCACTTT.

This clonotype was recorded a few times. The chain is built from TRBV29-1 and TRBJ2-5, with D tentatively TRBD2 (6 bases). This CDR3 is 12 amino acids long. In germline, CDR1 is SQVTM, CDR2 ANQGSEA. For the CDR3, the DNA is TGCCACACGAGGCAGGAGGGGGAGACCCAGTACTTC. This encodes CHTRQEGETQYF.